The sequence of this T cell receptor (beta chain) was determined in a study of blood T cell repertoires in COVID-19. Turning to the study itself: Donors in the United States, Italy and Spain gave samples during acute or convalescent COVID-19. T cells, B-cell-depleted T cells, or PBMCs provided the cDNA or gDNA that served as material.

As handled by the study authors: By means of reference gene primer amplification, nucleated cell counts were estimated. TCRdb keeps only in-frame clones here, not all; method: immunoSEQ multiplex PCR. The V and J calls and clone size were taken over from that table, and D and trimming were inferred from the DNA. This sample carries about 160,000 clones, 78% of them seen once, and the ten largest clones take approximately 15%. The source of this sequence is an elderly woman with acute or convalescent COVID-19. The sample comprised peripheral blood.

The CDR3 loop reads CASLRDRGGYEQYF. CDR3 in DNA: TGTGCCAGCCTCCGGGACAGGGGGGGCTACGAGCAGTACTTC. The chain is built from TRBV6-5 and TRBJ2-7; 11 nucleotides line up with TRBD1. The CDR3 consists of 14 residues. Germline-derived CDR1 and CDR2 are MNHEY and SVGAGI. J was trimmed by 3 bases and V by 8 bases; bases with no gene match: 6.